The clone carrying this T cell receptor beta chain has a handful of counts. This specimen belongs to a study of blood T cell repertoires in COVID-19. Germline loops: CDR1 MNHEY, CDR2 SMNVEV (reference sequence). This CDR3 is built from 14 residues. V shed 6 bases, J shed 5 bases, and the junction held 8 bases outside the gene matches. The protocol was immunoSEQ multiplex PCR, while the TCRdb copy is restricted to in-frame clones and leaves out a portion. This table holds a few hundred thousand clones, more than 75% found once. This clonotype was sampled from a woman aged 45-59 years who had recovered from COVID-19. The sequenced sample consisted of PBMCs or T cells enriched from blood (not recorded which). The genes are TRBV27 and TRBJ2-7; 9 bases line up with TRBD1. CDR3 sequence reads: CASSGTGMFHEQYF. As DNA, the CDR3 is TGTGCCAGCAGCGGGACAGGGATGTTCCACGAGCAGTACTTC.